Presented here are 28 T cell receptor beta chains from one specimen sequenced in a study of blood T cell repertoires in COVID-19. Sequencing used immunoSEQ multiplex PCR; TCRdb keeps in-frame clones, though not all of them. Of more than 85,000 clones listed, roughly 92% are singletons. The sample comprised peripheral blood. These receptor sequences come from a woman aged 45 to 65 with COVID-19, enrolled during active disease.

Only one count was recorded for this clone. This chain connects TRBV7-3 to TRBJ1-2, with D possibly matching TRBD1 (6 bases). CDR3 length: 15 amino acids. Trimming shortened V by 5 bases and J by 5 bases, and 18 bases separated the two germline ends. Germline V CDR1 and CDR2: SGHTA, FQGTGA. For the CDR3, the DNA is TGTGCCAGCAGCGTTTTTGACAGGCGAGATTATGGCTACACCTTC. This translates into CASSVFDRRDYGYTF.

The rearrangement joins TRBV12-5 to TRBJ1-1; D is uncertain. The V gene lost 4 bases and the J gene lost 1 base, with 4 bases spanning the gap. The length of the CDR3 is 12 residues. From germline, CDR1 is LGHNT and CDR2 FRNRAP. CDR3 coding DNA: TGTGCTAGTGGTTCCGGGAACACTGAAGCTTTCTTT. This sequence encodes CASGSGNTEAFF.

The table lists this clone with a count of one. The chain uses TRBV7-2 and TRBJ2-5, with a tentative D call TRBD1 (5 bases). The CDR3 has 14 amino acids. The V gene lost 1 base and the J gene lost 5 bases, with 11 bases spanning the gap. From germline, CDR1 is SGHTA and CDR2 FQGNSA. The CDR3 nucleotides are TGTGCCAGCAGCTTAGGGGGTAACAGGGAGACCCAGTACTTC. It encodes CASSLGGNRETQYF. Looking up the rest from reference TRBV7-2 and TRBJ2-5 gives the full variable domain: GAGVSQSPSNKVTEKGKDVELRCDPISGHTALYWYRQSLGQGLEFLIYFQGNSAPDKSGLPSDRFSAERTGGSVSTLTIQRTQQEDSAVYLCASSLGGNRETQYFGPGTRLLVL.

The chain carries TRBV5-1 and TRBJ2-5; D may be TRBD1 (6 bases). The length of the CDR3 is 13 residues. V was pared by 2 bases and J by 6 bases, with 11 bases between. The germline CDR1 and CDR2 sequences are SGHRS and YFSETQ. DNA for the CDR3: TGCGCCAGCAGCTTACAGGGAGTCCAGACCCAGTACTTC. Translating it yields CASSLQGVQTQYF.

This chain connects TRBV27 to TRBJ1-6; tentatively, D is TRBD1 (6 bases). The germline CDR1 and CDR2 sequences are MNHEY and SMNVEV (reference sequence). CDR3 length: 15 residues. Trimming cost V 5 bases and J 7 bases, with 15 bases left between them. CDR3: CASSMGGARNSPLHF. CDR3 DNA: TGTGCCAGCAGTATGGGGGGGGCAAGGAATTCACCCCTCCACTTT.

This chain uses TRBV7-8 with TRBJ1-2; tentative D call: TRBD1 (5 bases). CDR1 is SGHVS, CDR2 FQNEAQ, per germline. The V and J ends lost 2 bases and 4 bases respectively, with 20 bases between them. This CDR3 contains 17 residues. CDR3: CASSLSLRGESIYGYTF. In DNA form, the CDR3 reads TGTGCCAGCAGCTTAAGTCTTCGGGGGGAATCTATCTATGGCTACACCTTC.

This rearrangement joins TRBV29-1 to TRBJ2-3; D is perhaps TRBD1 (7 bases). Germline loops: CDR1 SQVTM, CDR2 ANQGSEA. The CDR3 is 12 residues long. Trimming left V 6 bases short and J 3 bases short, with 10 bases between. The CDR3 spells CSVAGGTDTQYF. DNA of the CDR3: TGCAGCGTGGCAGGGGGGACAGATACGCAGTATTTT.

This clone appeared once. This chain uses TRBV27 with TRBJ2-7; TRBD1 agrees at 9 bases. Germline V gene lookup returns CDR1 MNHEY and CDR2 SMNVEV (reference sequence). The trim removed 2 bases at V and 5 bases at J, leaving 13 bases unmatched. The CDR3 runs to 17 residues. The CDR3 region is CASSLRPPRDRVDEQYF. In DNA, the CDR3 is TGTGCCAGCAGTTTAAGGCCCCCCAGGGACAGGGTAGACGAGCAGTACTTC.

V usage is TRBV28 and J usage is TRBJ2-3; TRBD1 agrees at 9 bases. Trimming took 2 bases from V and 0 from J; bases not matched to a gene: 12. This CDR3 has 19 amino acids. Germline CDR1 reads MDHEN; CDR2 reads SYDVKM. CDR3 in amino acids: CASSLTGGIRRFSTDTQYF. The CDR3 nucleotides read TGTGCCAGCAGTTTAACAGGGGGCATAAGGAGATTTAGCACAGATACGCAGTATTTT.

The rearrangement joins TRBV11-2 to TRBJ2-2; 7 nucleotides line up with TRBD1. Germline V gene sequence: CDR1 SGHAT, CDR2 FQNNGV. V lost 1 base to trimming and J lost 3 bases; unmatched junction nucleotides: 2. CDR3 length equals 15 residues. CDR3 bases: TGTGCCAGCAGCTTAGGCAGGGGGTACACCGGGGAGCTGTTTTTT. Amino acids: CASSLGRGYTGELFF.

The chain couples TRBV7-2 to TRBJ1-4; 7 bases align to TRBD1. Trimming took 3 bases from V and 2 from J; bases not matched to a gene: 9. This CDR3 spans 17 amino acids. CDR1 and CDR2 from the germline V gene are SGHTA and FQGNSA. The CDR3 DNA sequence: TGTGCCAGCAGCTTGAGACAGGGAAGTGGGACTAATGAAAAACTGTTTTTT. Its translation is CASSLRQGSGTNEKLFF.

This chain links TRBV12-3 or TRBV12-4 with TRBJ2-3, with 8 bases aligning to TRBD2. This CDR3 is 12 amino acids long. The V gene end was trimmed by 7 bases and the J gene end by 8 bases; junction bases not matched to a gene: 5. CDR3 amino acids: CASTRGGGTQYF. In nucleotides, the CDR3 is TGTGCCAGCACCCGGGGGGGCGGTACGCAGTATTTT.

The V call is TRBV10-2, the J call TRBJ1-2, with D tentatively TRBD1 (5 bases). Looked up from germline, CDR1 is WSHSY and CDR2 is SAAADI. With 7 bases removed from V and 4 bases from J, the gap between germline ends came to 16 bases. This CDR3 is built from 14 residues. CDR3 coding DNA: TGCGCCAGCATTGGAGTGGGGACTCCCTATGGCTACACCTTC. This encodes CASIGVGTPYGYTF.

The chain combines TRBV21-1 with TRBJ2-3; no check of the table's D call, TRBD1, against the DNA was made. TRBV21-1 is an annotated pseudogene. The CDR3 has 15 residues. For the CDR3, the DNA is TGTGCCAGCGGGGACAGTTCAACTAGCACAGATACGCAGTATTTT. It encodes CASGDSSTSTDTQYF.

Here the CDR3 DNA reads TGTGCCAGCAGTCAACAGGGGCGGAGGGCTTTCTTT. Amino acids: CASSQQGRRAFF. The rearrangement joins TRBV28 to TRBJ1-1, with TRBD1 matching 7 bases. CDR1 and CDR2 from the germline V gene are MDHEN and SYDVKM. V shed 5 bases, J shed 11 bases, and the junction held 8 bases outside the gene matches. This CDR3 comprises 12 residues.

V gene TRBV28 combines with J gene TRBJ1-4, with D perhaps TRBD1 (5 bases). V was clipped by 2 bases and J by 6 bases, with 10 bases between them. Germline V gene lookup returns CDR1 MDHEN and CDR2 SYDVKM. The CDR3 loop spans 14 amino acids. The CDR3 protein is CASSLGGRDEKLFF. In DNA form, the CDR3 reads TGTGCCAGCAGTTTAGGGGGGAGAGATGAAAAACTGTTTTTT.

This chain connects TRBV15 to TRBJ2-7; 8 nucleotides match TRBD1. The germline V gene encodes CDR1 LNHNV and CDR2 YYDKDF (reference sequence). The length of the CDR3 is 13 residues. With V trimmed by 5 bases and J by 4 bases, 4 bases remained unmatched. CDR3 region: CATSLDRGYEQYF. In DNA form, the CDR3 reads TGTGCCACCAGCCTCGACAGGGGATACGAGCAGTACTTC.

The V gene is TRBV6-5, the J gene TRBJ1-1; no clear D gene. Germline values: CDR1 MNHEY, CDR2 SVGAGI. Trimming stripped 6 bases from V and 5 bases from J, with 13 bases between. The CDR3 sequence is 13 residues long. The CDR3 is CASSGRWGTEAFF. The DNA for the CDR3 is TGTGCCAGCAGCGGGAGGTGGGGTACTGAAGCTTTCTTT.

The gene calls are TRBV7-2 and TRBJ2-2, with 9 positions matching TRBD2. The CDR3 loop spans 22 amino acids. Germline V gene sequence: CDR1 SGHTA, CDR2 FQGNSA. Trimming cost V 0 bases and J 0 bases; bases outside gene matches: 17. CDR3 bases: TGTGCCAGCAGCTTAGCTTGGGCAGTGATCAGTAGCGGGGGCGCGAACACCGGGGAGCTGTTTTTT. It is translated as CASSLAWAVISSGGANTGELFF. The full variable domain, its missing parts supplied by reference TRBV7-2 and TRBJ2-2, is GAGVSQSPSNKVTEKGKDVELRCDPISGHTALYWYRQSLGQGLEFLIYFQGNSAPDKSGLPSDRFSAERTGGSVSTLTIQRTQQEDSAVYLCASSLAWAVISSGGANTGELFFGEGSRLTVL.

The chain couples TRBV13 to TRBJ1-4, with D perhaps matching TRBD1 (5 bases). CDR3 length: 15 amino acids. V shed 0 bases and J shed 5 bases, with 10 bases lying between them. Germline V gives CDR1 PRHDT, CDR2 FYEKMQ (reference sequence). The CDR3 spells CASSLGRQMNEKLFF. CDR3 nucleotides: TGTGCCAGCAGCTTAGGCCGACAGATGAATGAAAAACTGTTTTTT.

This clone has just one count. V is TRBV11-2 and J is TRBJ1-3; D is uncertain. V was trimmed by 0 bases and J by 0 bases, leaving 9 bases between them. The CDR3 is 16 amino acids. The germline V gene has CDR1 SGHAT and CDR2 FQNNGV. The CDR3 spells CASSLDRQSSGNTIYF. The CDR3 DNA reads as TGTGCCAGCAGCTTAGACAGACAATCCTCTGGAAACACCATATATTTT.

The V gene is TRBV5-1, the J gene TRBJ1-1; TRBD1 might be the D (5 bases). The CDR3 consists of 15 residues. Germline V gene data show CDR1 as SGHRS and CDR2 as YFSETQ. V was shortened by 0 bases and J by 1 base, with 10 bases between the two germline ends. The CDR3 DNA sequence: TGCGCCAGCAGCTTGGTGGGGGGAGAGAACACTGAAGCTTTCTTT. It is translated as CASSLVGGENTEAFF.

The chain carries TRBV25-1 and TRBJ2-3; possibly TRBD2 for D (9 bases). Trimming left V 3 bases short and J 1 base short, with 20 bases between. This CDR3 is 18 amino acids long. Germline CDR1 is MGHDK and CDR2 is SYGVNS. The CDR3 is CASSESSGTGWGTDTQYF. The CDR3 region has the DNA TGTGCCAGCAGTGAGTCTAGCGGGACAGGATGGGGCACAGATACGCAGTATTTT. Combining the CDR3 with reference TRBV25-1 and TRBJ2-3 gives the whole variable domain EADIYQTPRYLVIGTGKKITLECSQTMGHDKMYWYQQDPGMELHLIHYSYGVNSTEKGDLSSESTVSRIRTEHFPLTLESARPSHTSQYLCASSESSGTGWGTDTQYFGPGTRLTVL.

The chain joins TRBV6-4 to TRBJ2-3, with D perhaps TRBD1 (6 bases). This CDR3 is built from 15 residues. With 6 bases removed from V and 5 bases from J, the gap between germline ends came to 18 bases. From germline, CDR1 is MRHNA and CDR2 SNTAGT. Written as DNA, the CDR3 is TGTGCCAGCAGCCCTAATTCAACCAGGGGAGATACGCAGTATTTT. It is translated as CASSPNSTRGDTQYF.

Only one count was recorded for this clone. The chain carries TRBV12-5 and TRBJ2-1, with TRBD1 matching 7 bases. CDR1 LGHNT and CDR2 FRNRAP come from the germline V gene. The CDR3 has 15 residues. The junction had 7 bases not matched to a gene; V was cut back by 2 bases and J by 6 bases. The CDR3 loop is CASGLSSTGPNEQFF. The CDR3 DNA is TGTGCTAGTGGTTTGTCCTCGACAGGGCCCAATGAGCAGTTCTTC.

This chain joins TRBV30 and TRBJ1-2, with unresolved D. The CDR3 is 13 amino acids. Trimming pared 0 bases from V and 8 bases from J, leaving 13 bases between. Germline V gene lookup returns CDR1 GTSNPN and CDR2 SVGIG (reference sequence). The CDR3 DNA reads as TGTGCCTGGAGTGTTAATAGGGAGGGCGGCTACACCTTC. It codes for CAWSVNREGGYTF.

This sequence joins TRBV3-1 (or the pseudogene TRBV3-2) and TRBJ1-6; D is unclear. The CDR3 covers 14 residues. Trimming shortened V by 2 bases and J by 4 bases, and 6 bases separated the two germline ends. Germline loops: CDR1 LGHDT, CDR2 YNNKEL (reference sequence). The CDR3 spells CASSQSLYNSPLHF. CDR3 nucleotides: TGTGCCAGCAGCCAATCACTTTATAATTCACCCCTCCACTTT.

This chain uses TRBV7-6 with TRBJ1-1; D is possibly TRBD1 (5 bases). V lost 1 base and J 1 base, leaving 16 bases between the germline ends. The germline gives CDR1 SGHVS, CDR2 FNYEAQ. The CDR3 is 17 amino acids. CDR3 sequence reads: CASSLVGWEGTNTEAFF. The CDR3 region has the DNA TGTGCCAGCAGCTTAGTCGGCTGGGAGGGGACGAACACTGAAGCTTTCTTT.